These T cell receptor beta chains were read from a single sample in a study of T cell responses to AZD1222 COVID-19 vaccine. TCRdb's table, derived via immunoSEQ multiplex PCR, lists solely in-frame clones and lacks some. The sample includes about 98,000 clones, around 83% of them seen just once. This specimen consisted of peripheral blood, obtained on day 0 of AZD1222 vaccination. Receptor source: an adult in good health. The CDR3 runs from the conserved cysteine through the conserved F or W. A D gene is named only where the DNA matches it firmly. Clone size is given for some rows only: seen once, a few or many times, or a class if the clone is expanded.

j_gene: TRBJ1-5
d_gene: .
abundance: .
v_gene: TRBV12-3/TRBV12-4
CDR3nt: TGTGCCAGCAGTTTACGGGGTGGTCAGCCCCAGCATTTT
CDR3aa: CASSLRGGQPQHF

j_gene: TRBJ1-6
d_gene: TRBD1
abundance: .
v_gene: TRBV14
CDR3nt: TGTGCCAGCAGCCAACCGGGACAGGGACACTATAATTCACCCCTCCACTTT
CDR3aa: CASSQPGQGHYNSPLHF

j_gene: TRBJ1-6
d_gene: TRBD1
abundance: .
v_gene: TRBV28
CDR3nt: TGTGCCAGCAGTTCCCCCCCCGCTACAGGGGGCGGTAATTCACCCCTCCACTTT
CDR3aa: CASSSPPATGGGNSPLHF

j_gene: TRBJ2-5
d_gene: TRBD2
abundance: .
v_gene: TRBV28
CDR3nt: TGTGCCAGCAGTTTAAAACTAGCGGGGGACCCAAGAGGGACCCAGTACTTC
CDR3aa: CASSLKLAGDPRGTQYF

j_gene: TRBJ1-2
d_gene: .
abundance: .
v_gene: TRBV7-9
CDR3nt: TGTGCCAGCAGCTTAGCCGTAGGCCCCGCGGGCTACACCTTC
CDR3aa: CASSLAVGPAGYTF

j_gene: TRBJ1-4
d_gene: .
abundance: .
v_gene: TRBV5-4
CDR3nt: TGTGCCAGCAGCTTGGGCTCGGCGACTATGGGTGAAAAACTGTTTTTT
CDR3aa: CASSLGSATMGEKLFF

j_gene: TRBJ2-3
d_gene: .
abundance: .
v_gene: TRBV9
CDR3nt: TGTGCCAGCAGCGTAGAGGGGCGGACACACCTTAGATCCACAGATACGCAGTATTTT
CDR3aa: CASSVEGRTHLRSTDTQYF

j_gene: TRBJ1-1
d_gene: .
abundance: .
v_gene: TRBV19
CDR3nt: TGTGCCAGTAGTATAGATACCAGAACTGAAGCTTTCTTT
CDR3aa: CASSIDTRTEAFF

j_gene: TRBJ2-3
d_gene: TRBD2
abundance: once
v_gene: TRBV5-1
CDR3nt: TGCGCCAGCAGCTTGGCGGGGGGAGGAGATACGCAGTATTTT
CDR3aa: CASSLAGGGDTQYF

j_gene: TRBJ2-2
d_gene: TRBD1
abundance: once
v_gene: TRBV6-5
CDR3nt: TGTGCCAGCAGTTACGCCGGGACAGCGAACACCGGGGAGCTGTTTTTT
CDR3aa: CASSYAGTANTGELFF

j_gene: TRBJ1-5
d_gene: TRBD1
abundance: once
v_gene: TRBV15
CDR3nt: TGTGCCACCAGCAGAGTGGGGACAGGGAATCAGCCCCAGCATTTT
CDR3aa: CATSRVGTGNQPQHF

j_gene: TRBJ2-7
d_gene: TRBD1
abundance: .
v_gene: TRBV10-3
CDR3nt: TGTGCCATCATCCCCGGGACAGACTCCTACGAGCAGTACTTC
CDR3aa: CAIIPGTDSYEQYF

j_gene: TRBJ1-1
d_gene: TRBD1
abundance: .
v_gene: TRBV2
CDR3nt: TGTGCCAGCAGAGGACAGGGTGTGAACACTGAAGCTTTCTTT
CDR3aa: CASRGQGVNTEAFF

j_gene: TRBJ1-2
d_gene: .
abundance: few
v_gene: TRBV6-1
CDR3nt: TGTGCCAGCAGTGAAGGGGCCAGACCCTATGGCTACACCTTC
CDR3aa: CASSEGARPYGYTF

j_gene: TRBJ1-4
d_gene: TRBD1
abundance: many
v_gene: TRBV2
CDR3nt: TGTGCCAAGCGACAGGGGGTGGATGAAAAACTGTTTTTT
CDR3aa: CAKRQGVDEKLFF

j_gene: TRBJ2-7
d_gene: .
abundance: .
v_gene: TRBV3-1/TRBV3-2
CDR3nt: TGTGCCAGCAGCTACAGGGAGGAGCAGTACTTC
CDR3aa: CASSYREEQYF

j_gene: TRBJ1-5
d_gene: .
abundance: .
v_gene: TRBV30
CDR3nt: TGTGCCTGGACTGAGGGGCCGGGACTGCCTAATCAGCCCCAGCATTTT
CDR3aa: CAWTEGPGLPNQPQHF

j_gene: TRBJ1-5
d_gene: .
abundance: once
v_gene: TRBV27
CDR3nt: TGTGCCAGCAGTGGGGACCGAAATCAGCCCCAGCATTTT
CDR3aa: CASSGDRNQPQHF

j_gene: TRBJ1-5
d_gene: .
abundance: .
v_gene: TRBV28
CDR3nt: TGTGCCAGCAGTCCCCAAGGGGGACAGCCCCAGCATTTT
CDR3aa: CASSPQGGQPQHF

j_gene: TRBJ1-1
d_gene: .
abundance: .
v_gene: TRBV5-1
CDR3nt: TGCGCCAGCAGCTTGACAGTGAACACTGAAGCTTTCTTT
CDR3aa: CASSLTVNTEAFF

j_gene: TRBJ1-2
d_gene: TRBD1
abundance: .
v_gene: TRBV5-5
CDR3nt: TGTGCCAGCAGCCGGGACAGGGGATCTGGCTATGGCTACACCTTC
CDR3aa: CASSRDRGSGYGYTF

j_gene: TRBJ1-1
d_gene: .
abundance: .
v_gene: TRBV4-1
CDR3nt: TGCGCCAGCAGCCAAGACTCCACAGCGGGGCTCGGTGGCACTGAAGCTTTCTTT
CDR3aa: CASSQDSTAGLGGTEAFF

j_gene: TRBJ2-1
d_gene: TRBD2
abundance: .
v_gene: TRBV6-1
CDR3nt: TGTGCCAGCAGTGTAGTGCTAGCGGGTACAATTTTGGGGGAGAATGAGCAGTTCTTC
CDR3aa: CASSVVLAGTILGENEQFF